These T cell receptor beta chains were read from a single sample in a study of cytomegalovirus exposure and HLA in healthy donors. The table came from immunoSEQ multiplex PCR; TCRdb's copy has only in-frame clones and leaves some out. The profile covers roughly 250,000 clones, with 72% appearing a single time and under 3% taken by the ten largest. Sequencing was carried out using PBMCs. The receptors originated from a female donor in good health and CMV-seronegative. Each CDR3 is given with its conserved first and last residue. D genes are given only for firm matches. Clone size is not always given. Where it is, it says once, few, many or a class for expanded clones.

CASSIYRESFGNTIYF,TGTGCCAGTAGTATCTACAGGGAAAGCTTTGGAAACACCATATATTTT,TRBJ1-3,-,16,TRBV19,-
CASSLFRQETQYF,TGCGCCAGCAGCTTGTTCAGGCAAGAGACCCAGTACTTC,TRBJ2-5,-,13,TRBV5-1,-
CASSEGQVYEQYF,TGTGCCAGCAGTGAAGGACAGGTCTACGAGCAGTACTTC,TRBJ2-7,-,13,TRBV6-1,-
CAIRQATDTGELFF,TGTGCCATCCGCCAGGCCACGGACACCGGGGAGCTGTTTTTT,TRBJ2-2,-,14,TRBV10-3,-
CASSLNRGGTIYF,TGTGCCAGCAGCCTCAACAGGGGAGGCACCATATATTTT,TRBJ1-3,-,13,TRBV14,TRBD1
CAISESWQGVDNEQFF,TGTGCCATCAGTGAGTCGTGGCAGGGGGTAGACAATGAGCAGTTCTTC,TRBJ2-1,-,16,TRBV10-3,TRBD1
CASSTSGGGGEQYF,TGCGCCAGCAGCACCAGCGGGGGAGGGGGCGAGCAGTACTTC,TRBJ2-7,-,14,TRBV4-1,TRBD2
CASSSLEGGLNQPQHF,TGTGCCAGCAGTTCTCTCGAGGGGGGGTTAAATCAGCCCCAGCATTTT,TRBJ1-5,-,16,TRBV6-5,-
CASSSPSQRTKREVEQYF,TGTGCCAGCAGCTCCCCCTCCCAGCGGACTAAGCGAGAAGTCGAGCAGTACTTC,TRBJ2-7,-,18,TRBV5-4,-
CASSPRTGPSTDTQYF,TGCGCCAGCAGCCCAAGGACAGGCCCTAGCACAGATACGCAGTATTTT,TRBJ2-3,-,16,TRBV5-1,TRBD1
CASSLEGGLVGYNEQFF,TGTGCCAGTAGTCTCGAGGGAGGACTAGTAGGCTACAATGAGCAGTTCTTC,TRBJ2-1,-,17,TRBV19,TRBD2
CASSLGQGDEKLFF,TGTGCCAGCAGCTTGGGACAGGGGGATGAAAAACTGTTTTTT,TRBJ1-4,-,14,TRBV7-6,TRBD1
CASRPLRDPTYEQYF,TGTGCCAGCAGGCCTTTACGGGATCCGACCTACGAGCAGTACTTC,TRBJ2-7,-,15,TRBV11-2,-
CAWSQGGNTIYF,TGTGCCTGGAGTCAGGGAGGAAACACCATATATTTT,TRBJ1-3,-,12,TRBV30,-
CASSPDRANYGYTF,TGTGCCAGCAGCCCTGACAGGGCTAACTATGGCTACACCTTC,TRBJ1-2,-,14,TRBV5-4,TRBD1
CASSQDRNTEAFF,TGTGCCAGCAGCCAGGACAGGAACACTGAAGCTTTCTTT,TRBJ1-1,-,13,TRBV6-1,-
CATSSYGAGASYNEQFF,TGTGCCACCAGCAGTTATGGGGCTGGGGCCTCTTACAATGAGCAGTTCTTC,TRBJ2-1,-,17,TRBV15,-
CASSLAGGANEQFF,TGTGCCAGTTCACTAGCGGGAGGCGCCAATGAGCAGTTCTTC,TRBJ2-1,-,14,TRBV19,TRBD2
CASSETGSTETQYF,TGTGCCAGCAGCGAAACAGGGTCCACAGAGACCCAGTACTTC,TRBJ2-5,-,14,TRBV7-8,-
CASSVTGTLQETQYF,TGCGCCAGCAGCGTGACCGGGACACTACAAGAGACCCAGTACTTC,TRBJ2-5,-,15,TRBV5-1,-
CSSSFSQGDTEAFF,TGTTCCAGCAGCTTTTCTCAGGGTGACACTGAAGCTTTCTTT,TRBJ1-1,-,14,TRBV7-9,-
CASSSGQVAANEKLFF,TGCGCCAGCAGCTCGGGACAGGTTGCAGCTAATGAAAAACTGTTTTTT,TRBJ1-4,few,16,TRBV5-1,TRBD1
CASSLKGGDQPQHF,TGCGCCAGCAGCTTGAAGGGAGGGGATCAGCCCCAGCATTTT,TRBJ1-5,-,14,TRBV5-1,-
CASSGLAAYNEQFF,TGTGCCAGCAGCGGACTAGCGGCGTACAATGAGCAGTTCTTC,TRBJ2-1,-,14,TRBV2,TRBD2
CASSYLAGVVHEQFF,TGTGCCAGCAGTTATCTAGCGGGAGTAGTTCATGAGCAGTTCTTC,TRBJ2-1,-,15,TRBV5-5,TRBD2
CASSPLPGSGNQPQHF,TGTGCCAGCAGTCCCCTACCGGGGAGTGGCAATCAGCCCCAGCATTTT,TRBJ1-5,-,16,TRBV28,-
CASSFPLAGGTRYEQYF,TGTGCCAGCAGCTTCCCCCTTGCGGGAGGCACCCGCTACGAGCAGTACTTC,TRBJ2-7,-,17,TRBV5-6,TRBD2
CASSPRGLYEQYF,TGTGCCAGCAGTCCCCGGGGACTCTACGAGCAGTACTTC,TRBJ2-7,-,13,TRBV27,-
CASSESAQGRSTDTQYF,TGTGCCAGCAGTGAGTCGGCGCAGGGTAGGAGCACAGATACGCAGTATTTT,TRBJ2-3,few,17,TRBV6-1,-
CASGLREGLSYEQYF,TGTGCCAGCGGCTTACGAGAGGGCCTCTCCTACGAGCAGTACTTC,TRBJ2-7,-,15,TRBV7-8,-
CASSLVPSAINEQFF,TGTGCCAGCAGCTTAGTGCCTAGCGCGATCAATGAGCAGTTCTTC,TRBJ2-1,-,15,TRBV11-3,-
CASSQAGNSYEQYF,TGCGCCAGCAGCCAGGCGGGGAACTCCTACGAGCAGTACTTC,TRBJ2-7,-,14,TRBV4-1,-
CASSSSGGADGYTF,TGCGCCAGCAGCTCGAGTGGGGGGGCGGATGGCTACACCTTC,TRBJ1-2,-,14,TRBV5-1,-
CASSPQGGPYEQYF,TGTGCCAGCAGCCCTCAGGGTGGTCCCTACGAGCAGTACTTC,TRBJ2-7,-,14,TRBV7-2,-
CASSGRDYYNEQFF,TGTGCCAGCAGCGGAAGGGACTACTACAATGAGCAGTTCTTC,TRBJ2-1,-,14,TRBV9,TRBD2
CASRGVRAKNIQYF,TGTGCCAGCAGGGGAGTTAGGGCCAAAAACATTCAGTACTTC,TRBJ2-4,-,14,TRBV6-5,-
CAWLRDTEAFF,TGTGCCTGGCTCAGGGACACTGAAGCTTTCTTT,TRBJ1-1,-,11,TRBV30,-
CASSGGQSYGYTF,TGCGCCAGCAGCGGGGGACAGTCTTATGGCTACACCTTC,TRBJ1-2,-,13,TRBV5-1,TRBD1
CASSLGTERVGYTF,TGTGCCAGCTCACTAGGGACAGAAAGGGTTGGCTACACCTTC,TRBJ1-2,-,14,TRBV18,TRBD1
CASSPQGQGRFYGYTF,TGTGCCAGCAGCCCGCAGGGGCAGGGTCGATTCTATGGCTACACCTTC,TRBJ1-2,-,16,TRBV11-3,-
CASSVDPRNTGELFF,TGTGCCAGCAGCGTAGATCCCCGGAACACCGGGGAGCTGTTTTTT,TRBJ2-2,-,15,TRBV9,-
CASSYRQGVTGELFF,TGTGCCAGCAGTTACAGACAGGGGGTCACCGGGGAGCTGTTTTTT,TRBJ2-2,-,15,TRBV6-6,TRBD1
CASSKVPGFSYEQYF,TGTGCCAGCAGCAAAGTCCCAGGATTCTCCTACGAGCAGTACTTC,TRBJ2-7,-,15,TRBV21-1,-
CASSYSTGGAETQYF,TGTGCCAGCAGTTACTCGACGGGGGGGGCAGAGACCCAGTACTTC,TRBJ2-5,few,15,TRBV6-5,TRBD2
CASSVAGGPNEQYF,TGTGCCAGTAGTGTAGCGGGAGGGCCCAACGAGCAGTACTTC,TRBJ2-7,-,14,TRBV19,TRBD2
CASTGAGPGGYTF,TGTGCCAGCACGGGAGCAGGCCCCGGTGGCTACACCTTC,TRBJ1-2,-,13,TRBV6-6,-
CASRNRGPNEKLFF,TGTGCCAGCAGGAACAGGGGTCCTAATGAAAAACTGTTTTTT,TRBJ1-4,-,14,TRBV2,TRBD1
CASSILPPTGSTEAFF,TGTGCCAGTAGTATACTCCCTCCGACAGGGAGCACTGAAGCTTTCTTT,TRBJ1-1,-,16,TRBV19,TRBD1
CASRELAGGYNEQFF,TGTGCCAGCAGGGAACTAGCGGGAGGATACAATGAGCAGTTCTTC,TRBJ2-1,-,15,TRBV6-1,TRBD2
CATSRGTLAGGEQFF,TGTGCCACCAGCAGAGGGACACTAGCGGGAGGTGAGCAGTTCTTC,TRBJ2-1,-,15,TRBV15,TRBD2
CASSLTGSGANVLTF,TGTGCCAGCAGTCTTACAGGGAGCGGGGCCAACGTCCTGACTTTC,TRBJ2-6,-,15,TRBV28,-
CSVEEEASSYEQYF,TGCAGCGTTGAAGAGGAAGCGAGCTCCTACGAGCAGTACTTC,TRBJ2-7,-,14,TRBV29-1,-
CASSLTRKETQYF,TGTGCCAGCAGCTTAACTAGAAAAGAGACCCAGTACTTC,TRBJ2-5,-,13,TRBV7-6,-
CASRLAGVYEQYF,TGCGCCAGCAGGCTAGCGGGAGTCTACGAGCAGTACTTC,TRBJ2-7,-,13,TRBV10-2,TRBD2